These 32 T cell receptor beta chains originate from one sample sequenced in a study of CD8+ T cells in alopecia areata. It was cDNA, reverse transcribed from extracted RNA, that served as the sequencing template. Method: immunoSEQ multiplex PCR; TCRdb's copy keeps in-frame clones and lacks some. The sample includes around 300,000 clones, 60% of them seen just once. Treatment described: oral pan-JAK inhibitor, 5-10 mg twice daily. The starting material was CD4+ T cells sorted from blood, obtained at week 52, from a patient treated with tofacitinib. All receptors derive from a human donor with alopecia areata.

The sample holds a few counts of this clone. V is TRBV14 and J is TRBJ2-1, with D perhaps matching TRBD2 (6 bases). Per the germline V gene, CDR1 is SGHDN and CDR2 is FVKESK. The V and J ends lost 2 bases and 12 bases respectively, with 14 bases between them. The CDR3 covers 13 residues. CDR3 residues: CASSQQPGRSQFF. Here the CDR3 DNA reads TGTGCCAGCAGCCAACAACCCGGGAGATCGCAGTTCTTC.

The rearrangement uses TRBV6-5 and TRBJ2-6; no reliable D call. Looked up from germline, CDR1 is MNHEY and CDR2 is SVGAGI. This CDR3 contains 15 residues. The V end lost 2 bases, the J end lost 2 bases, and 7 bases lay between the germline ends. The CDR3 nucleotides read TGTGCCAGCAGTTACGATGGTGCTGGGGCCAACGTCCTGACTTTC. Translating gives CASSYDGAGANVLTF.

The chain has TRBV29-1 and TRBJ2-5; D could derive from TRBD1 or TRBD2 (6 bases each). With 7 bases removed from V and 3 bases from J, the gap between germline ends came to 12 bases. Per the germline V gene, CDR1 is SQVTM and CDR2 is ANQGSEA. The CDR3 consists of 12 residues. The CDR3 reads CSGGATEETQYF. In DNA form, the CDR3 reads TGCAGCGGGGGGGCTACGGAAGAGACCCAGTACTTC.

V and J are TRBV7-2 and TRBJ2-2; D remains ambiguous. V lost 4 bases to trimming and J lost 4 bases, with 4 bases between them. Germline CDR1 reads SGHTA; CDR2 reads FQGNSA. This CDR3 has 12 amino acids. CDR3 sequence: CASSYSTGELFF. The CDR3 nucleotides read TGTGCCAGCAGCTACAGCACCGGGGAGCTGTTTTTT.

This clone was observed a handful of times. At one end, the junction sequence differs from germline, possibly due to a read error. This chain uses TRBV29-1 with TRBJ1-1; weak D call: TRBD1 (6 bases). Germline CDR1 reads SQVTM; CDR2 reads ANQGSEA. The length of the CDR3 is 8 residues. The CDR3 bases are TGCAGCGTGTCGGGACACCGCTTT. Translation gives CSVSGHRF.

The chain carries TRBV5-6 and TRBJ2-1; D ambiguous. Germline values: CDR1 SGHDT, CDR2 YYEEEE. V lost 4 bases and J lost 5, with 10 bases in between. CDR3 length: 13 amino acids. The CDR3: CASSTDPHNEQFF. The CDR3, as DNA: TGTGCCAGCAGCACGGACCCCCACAATGAGCAGTTCTTC.

This chain connects TRBV6-6 to TRBJ2-7, with 7 bases that match TRBD2. Looked up from germline, CDR1 is MNHNY and CDR2 is SVGAGI (reference sequence). V gave up 6 bases and J gave up 5 bases; unmatched junction bases: 10. The CDR3 contains 14 residues. The CDR3 DNA reads TGTGCCAGCAGCCTAACTAGCGTCTTAGACGAGCAGTACTTC. Translation gives CASSLTSVLDEQYF.

This clone occurred a few times. The CDR3 loop is CASSFSSRLGDTQYF. The CDR3 DNA reads as TGTGCCAGCAGCTTCTCCTCGAGGTTGGGAGATACGCAGTATTTT. This rearrangement joins TRBV7-2 to TRBJ2-3; D is unclear. V lost 3 bases and J 5 bases, leaving 15 bases between the germline ends. This CDR3 has 15 amino acids. Germline V gives CDR1 SGHTA, CDR2 FQGNSA.

CDR3 sequence reads: CASSRQGANQPQHF. DNA for the CDR3: TGTGCCAGCAGCCGACAGGGGGCGAATCAGCCCCAGCATTTT. The gene calls are TRBV7-4 and TRBJ1-5; 10 positions agree with TRBD1. This CDR3 has 14 residues. Per the germline V gene, CDR1 is SGHVT and CDR2 is SQSDAQ. J gave up 4 bases and V 5 bases, and 2 bases lay outside the gene matches. Full variable domain (remainder filled in from reference TRBV7-4 and TRBJ1-5): GAGVSQSPRYKVAKRGRDVALRCDSISGHVTLYWYRQTLGQGSEVLTYSQSDAQRDKSGRPSGRFSAERPERSVSTLKIQRTEQGDSAVYLCASSRQGANQPQHFGDGTRLSIL.

J is TRBJ1-2 and V is TRBV30; 9 bases line up with TRBD1. V shed 4 bases, J shed 2 bases, and the junction held 2 bases outside the gene matches. The CDR3 consists of 13 residues. The V gene's germline CDR1 is GTSNPN and CDR2 SVGIG (reference sequence). As DNA, the CDR3 is TGTGCCTGGAAGACAGGGGGGAACTATGGCTACACCTTC. Its translation is CAWKTGGNYGYTF.

This clone was seen only a few times. The gene calls are TRBV7-2 and TRBJ1-2, with 7 bases matching TRBD1. The CDR3 has 16 residues. The junction had 12 bases not matched to a gene; V was cut back by 1 base and J by 7 bases. Germline values: CDR1 SGHTA, CDR2 FQGNSA. As DNA, the CDR3 is TGTGCCAGCAGCTTAGTCCCCGCAGGGGGGTCTTCTGGCTACACCTTC. The encoded protein is CASSLVPAGGSSGYTF. Filled out from reference TRBV7-2 and TRBJ1-2, the complete variable domain reads GAGVSQSPSNKVTEKGKDVELRCDPISGHTALYWYRQSLGQGLEFLIYFQGNSAPDKSGLPSDRFSAERTGGSVSTLTIQRTQQEDSAVYLCASSLVPAGGSSGYTFGSGTRLTVV.

This clone has more than one count but fewer than ten. CDR3 protein: CASSLDTFGGELFF. The DNA of the CDR3 is TGCGCCAGCAGCTTGGACACCTTCGGCGGGGAGCTGTTTTTT. The rearrangement joins TRBV5-1 to TRBJ2-2; D is unresolved. CDR1 and CDR2 from the germline V gene are SGHRS and YFSETQ. The ends were cut back, 0 bases at V and 7 bases at J, with 10 bases in the middle. This CDR3 region has 14 residues.

There are a few counts of this clone. The chain is built from TRBV29-1 and TRBJ2-5; no firm D call. Trimming stripped 7 bases from V and 5 bases from J, with 8 bases between. The CDR3 consists of 10 residues. Per the germline V gene, CDR1 is SQVTM and CDR2 is ANQGSEA. The CDR3: CSAASETQYF. The DNA of the CDR3 is TGCAGCGCTGCGTCGGAGACCCAGTACTTC.

The V call is TRBV18, the J call TRBJ2-7; 8 positions agree with TRBD2. Germline CDR1 and CDR2: KGHSH and LQKENI. The CDR3 spans 16 residues. The V gene end was trimmed by 3 bases and the J gene end by 0 bases; junction bases not matched to a gene: 7. The CDR3 coding sequence is TGTGCCAGCTCACCGCGGGTAGCGGGAAACTCCTACGAGCAGTACTTC. Amino acids: CASSPRVAGNSYEQYF.

The chain joins TRBV7-2 to TRBJ1-2; 7 nucleotides align to TRBD1. This CDR3 has 14 amino acids. Trimming cost V 1 base and J 10 bases; bases outside gene matches: 9. Germline V lookup: CDR1 SGHTA, CDR2 FQGNSA. The CDR3 DNA is TGTGCCAGCAGCTTAGGACAGGGACTCTTCCACTACACCTTC. This sequence encodes CASSLGQGLFHYTF. Full variable domain (missing parts from reference TRBV7-2 and TRBJ1-2): GAGVSQSPSNKVTEKGKDVELRCDPISGHTALYWYRQSLGQGLEFLIYFQGNSAPDKSGLPSDRFSAERTGGSVSTLTIQRTQQEDSAVYLCASSLGQGLFHYTFGSGTRLTVV.

The chain carries TRBV15 and TRBJ2-5; D is perhaps TRBD1 (5 bases). V lost 1 base and J 5 bases, leaving 14 bases between the germline ends. From germline, CDR1 is LNHNV and CDR2 YYDKDF (reference sequence). The CDR3 is made up of 15 amino acids. The CDR3 DNA follows: TGTGCCACCAGCAGAGGGAACACCAGGGTGGAGACCCAGTACTTC. It encodes CATSRGNTRVETQYF.

The chain has TRBV5-4 and TRBJ2-3; TRBD2 aligns across 7 bases. Germline V gene data show CDR1 as SGHNT and CDR2 as YYREEE (reference sequence). J was trimmed by 6 bases and V by 3 bases; bases with no gene match: 7. This CDR3 has 14 residues. The CDR3 spells CASSYPRGEDTQYF. For the CDR3, the DNA is TGTGCCAGCAGCTATCCTCGGGGGGAGGATACGCAGTATTTT.

This clone was counted a few times. The J gene is TRBJ1-5, the V gene TRBV6-6; perhaps TRBD1 as D (5 bases). The CDR3 spans 15 residues. Germline V gene lookup returns CDR1 MNHNY and CDR2 SVGAGI (reference sequence). Deletions cut 0 bases from V and 7 bases from J, with 13 bases between. CDR3 region: CASSYSIRVRQPQHF. CDR3 nucleotide sequence: TGTGCCAGCAGTTACTCGATCAGGGTCCGCCAGCCCCAGCATTTT.

The chain links TRBV30 to TRBJ1-2, with D unresolved. Germline CDR1 reads GTSNPN; CDR2 reads SVGIG (reference sequence). V shed 5 bases and J shed 0 bases, with 7 bases lying between them. The CDR3 spans 12 residues. The CDR3 bases are TGTGCCTGGGGGCAGTCTAACTATGGCTACACCTTC. Its protein product is CAWGQSNYGYTF.

The chain couples TRBV6-5 to TRBJ1-1, with no clear D. The CDR3 has 16 residues. Trimming removed 0 bases at V and 2 bases at J, with 13 bases between. In germline, CDR1 is MNHEY, CDR2 SVGAGI. The CDR3 sequence is CASSYSRVLDNTEAFF. The CDR3, as DNA: TGTGCCAGCAGTTACTCGAGGGTCTTGGATAACACTGAAGCTTTCTTT.

This sequence joins TRBV4-3 and TRBJ2-5, with 7 bases aligning to TRBD1. With 4 bases clipped from V and 5 bases from J, the junction kept 7 bases outside the gene matches. The length of the CDR3 is 14 residues. The germline gives CDR1 LGHNA, CDR2 YSLEER. CDR3 amino acids: CASSRNRGRETQYF. In DNA form, the CDR3 reads TGCGCCAGCAGCCGGAACAGGGGCCGGGAGACCCAGTACTTC.

This chain links TRBV30 with TRBJ2-4; D may be TRBD1 or TRBD2 (6 bases each). Trimming stripped 1 base from V and 7 bases from J, with 17 bases between. This CDR3 is 15 amino acids long. Looked up from germline, CDR1 is GTSNPN and CDR2 is SVGIG (reference sequence). Here the CDR3 DNA reads TGTGCCTGGAGTGATTTTAGGGGGGCTTCTAACATTCAGTACTTC. It codes for CAWSDFRGASNIQYF. Complete variable domain (other parts from reference TRBV30 and TRBJ2-4): SQTIHQWPATLVQPVGSPLSLECTVEGTSNPNLYWYRQAAGRGLQLLFYSVGIGQISSEVPQNLSASRPQDRQFILSSKKLLLSDSGFYLCAWSDFRGASNIQYFGAGTRLSVL.

The V and J genes are TRBV14 and TRBJ2-6; TRBD2 aligns across 7 bases. This CDR3 contains 19 residues. V shed 2 bases and J 0 bases; nucleotides not matched to a gene: 10. Germline V gives CDR1 SGHDN, CDR2 FVKESK. This CDR3 reads CASSQPRGGVSSGANVLTF. DNA of the CDR3: TGTGCCAGCAGCCAACCCCGGGGAGGGGTTAGCTCTGGGGCCAACGTCCTGACTTTC. The whole variable domain, filled in from reference TRBV14 and TRBJ2-6, reads EAGVTQFPSHSVIEKGQTVTLRCDPISGHDNLYWYRRVMGKEIKFLLHFVKESKQDESGMPNNRFLAERTGGTYSTLKVQPAELEDSGVYFCASSQPRGGVSSGANVLTFGAGSRLTVL.

V gene TRBV5-1 combines with J gene TRBJ1-6; D gene unclear. This CDR3 contains 13 residues. Germline V gene data show CDR1 as SGHRS and CDR2 as YFSETQ. Between the trimmed V and J ends, which lost 0 bases and 11 bases, there was a span of 9 bases. The CDR3 spells CASSLVGDAPLHF. CDR3 bases: TGCGCCAGCAGCTTGGTCGGGGATGCACCCCTCCACTTT. Based on the CDR3 plus reference TRBV5-1 and TRBJ1-6, the full variable domain is KAGVTQTPRYLIKTRGQQVTLSCSPISGHRSVSWYQQTPGQGLQFLFEYFSETQRNKGNFPGRFSGRQFSNSRSEMNVSTLELGDSALYLCASSLVGDAPLHFGNGTRLTVT.

The gene calls are TRBV6-5 and TRBJ2-2; D is undetermined. In germline, CDR1 is MNHEY, CDR2 SVGAGI. The length of the CDR3 is 16 residues. V lost 1 base, J lost 1 base, and 10 bases lay in between. The CDR3 here is CASSYLPALNTGELFF. As DNA, the CDR3 is TGTGCCAGCAGTTACTTGCCAGCTCTGAACACCGGGGAGCTGTTTTTT.

This clone was seen a handful of times. The chain recombines TRBV15 with TRBJ1-5; a weak D match, TRBD1 (6 bases). The CDR3 is made up of 14 amino acids. V was pared by 6 bases and J by 6 bases, with 15 bases between. Germline V gene lookup returns CDR1 LNHNV and CDR2 YYDKDF (reference sequence). CDR3 in amino acids: CATRDGVGGQPQHF. CDR3 bases: TGTGCCACCAGGGACGGGGTAGGGGGTCAGCCCCAGCATTTT.

With regard to this clone: Within the sample, other DNA sequences also encode this same CDR3. For the CDR3, the DNA is TGCAGCGTTGTTGCGGGGGACTATGGCTACACCTTC. It encodes CSVVAGDYGYTF. The V gene is TRBV29-1, the J gene TRBJ1-2, with D tentatively TRBD1 (5 bases). Germline V gene lookup returns CDR1 SQVTM and CDR2 ANQGSEA. V was trimmed by 4 bases and J by 3 bases, leaving 9 bases between them. This CDR3 has 12 residues.

V gene TRBV6-1 combines with J gene TRBJ1-1; tentative D call: TRBD1 (6 bases). Germline V gene data show CDR1 as MNHNS and CDR2 as SASEGT. CDR3 size: 10 residues. Trimming left V 9 bases short and J 14 bases short, with 16 bases between. CDR3 bases: TGTGCCAGTCGGGACACCCTGAGGTTCTTT. As protein: CASRDTLRFF.

This clone was detected once. The J gene is TRBJ1-6, the V gene TRBV14, with D maybe TRBD1 (6 bases). Germline V lookup: CDR1 SGHDN, CDR2 FVKESK. V lost 4 bases to trimming and J lost 10 bases, with 20 bases between them. This CDR3 has 16 residues. In DNA, the CDR3 is TGTGCCAGCAGCCCGATAACAGGGCTATTACAATCACCCCTCCACTTT. This gives the protein CASSPITGLLQSPLHF.

A few counts support this clone. The V call is TRBV12-5, the J call TRBJ2-1; D is perhaps TRBD2 (6 bases). The CDR3 loop spans 15 amino acids. CDR1 and CDR2 (germline): LGHNT, FRNRAP. V gave up 5 bases and J gave up 2 bases, with 13 bases separating them. The CDR3 nucleotides are TGTGCTAGTGGTCCCTCAGGGACTCCCTACAATGAGCAGTTCTTC. This gives the protein CASGPSGTPYNEQFF.

The chain uses TRBV30 and TRBJ2-1; TRBD2 agrees at 10 bases. Trimming at V came to 0 bases and at J to 2 bases, leaving 4 bases not matched to a gene. The length of the CDR3 is 16 residues. The V gene's germline CDR1 is GTSNPN and CDR2 SVGIG (reference sequence). CDR3 in amino acids: CAWSVEGLAAYNEQFF. The CDR3 DNA reads as TGTGCCTGGAGTGTAGAAGGACTAGCGGCCTACAATGAGCAGTTCTTC.

V gene TRBV2 combines with J gene TRBJ2-7; possibly TRBD2 for D (7 bases). Trimming left V 6 bases short and J 2 bases short, with 11 bases between. CDR1 is SNHLY, CDR2 FYNNEI, per germline. The CDR3 covers 13 residues. The CDR3 loop is CASSGGQTYEQYF. The CDR3 coding sequence is TGTGCCAGCAGCGGGGGGCAAACCTACGAGCAGTACTTC.